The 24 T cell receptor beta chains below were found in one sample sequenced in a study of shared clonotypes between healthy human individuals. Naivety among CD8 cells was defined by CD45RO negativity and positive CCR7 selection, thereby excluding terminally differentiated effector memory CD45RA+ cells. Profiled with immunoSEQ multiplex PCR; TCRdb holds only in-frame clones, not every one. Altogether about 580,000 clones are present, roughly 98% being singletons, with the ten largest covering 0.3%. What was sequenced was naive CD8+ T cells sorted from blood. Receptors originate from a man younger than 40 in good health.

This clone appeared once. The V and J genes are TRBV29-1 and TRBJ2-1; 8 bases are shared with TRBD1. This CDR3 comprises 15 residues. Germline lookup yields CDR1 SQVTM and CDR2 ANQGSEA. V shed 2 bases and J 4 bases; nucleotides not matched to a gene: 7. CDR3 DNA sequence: TGCAGCGTTGAATTTATGGACAGGGTATACAATGAGCAGTTCTTC. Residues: CSVEFMDRVYNEQFF.

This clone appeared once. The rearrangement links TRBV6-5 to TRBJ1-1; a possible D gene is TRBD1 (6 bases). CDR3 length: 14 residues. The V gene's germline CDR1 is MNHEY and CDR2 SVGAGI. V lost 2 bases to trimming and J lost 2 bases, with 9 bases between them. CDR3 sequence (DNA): TGTGCCAGCAGTTACGGGGGACACAACACTGAAGCTTTCTTT. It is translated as CASSYGGHNTEAFF.

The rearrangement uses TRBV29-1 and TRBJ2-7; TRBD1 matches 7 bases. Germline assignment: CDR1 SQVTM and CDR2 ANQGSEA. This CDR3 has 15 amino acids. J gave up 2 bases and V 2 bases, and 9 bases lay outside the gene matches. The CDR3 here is CSVERIGQETYEQYF. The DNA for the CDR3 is TGCAGCGTTGAAAGAATAGGACAGGAGACCTACGAGCAGTACTTC.

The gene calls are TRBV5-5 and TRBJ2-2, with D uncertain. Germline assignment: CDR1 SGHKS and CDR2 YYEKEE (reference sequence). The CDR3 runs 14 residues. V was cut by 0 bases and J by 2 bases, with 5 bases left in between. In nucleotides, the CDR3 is TGTGCCAGCAGCTTGGGCAGTAACACCGGGGAGCTGTTTTTT. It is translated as CASSLGSNTGELFF.

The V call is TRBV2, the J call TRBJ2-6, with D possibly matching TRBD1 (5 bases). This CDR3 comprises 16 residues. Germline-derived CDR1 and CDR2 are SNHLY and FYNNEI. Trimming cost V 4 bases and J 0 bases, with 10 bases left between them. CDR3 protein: CASSGNRFSGANVLTF. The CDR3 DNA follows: TGTGCCAGCAGTGGAAACAGGTTCTCTGGGGCCAACGTCCTGACTTTC.

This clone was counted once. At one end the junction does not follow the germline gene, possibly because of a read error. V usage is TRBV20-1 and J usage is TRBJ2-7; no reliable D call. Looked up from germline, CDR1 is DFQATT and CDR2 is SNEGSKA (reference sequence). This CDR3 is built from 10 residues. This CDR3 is CSASPLPVRF. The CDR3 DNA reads TGCAGTGCTAGCCCTCTACCGGTTCGCTTC.

The CDR3 sequence is CASSRSHRWGTEAFF. For the CDR3, the DNA is TGTGCCAGCAGCCGCAGCCATCGATGGGGTACTGAAGCTTTCTTT. This sequence joins TRBV21-1 and TRBJ1-1. TRBV21-1 constitutes a pseudogene. The CDR3 runs 15 residues.

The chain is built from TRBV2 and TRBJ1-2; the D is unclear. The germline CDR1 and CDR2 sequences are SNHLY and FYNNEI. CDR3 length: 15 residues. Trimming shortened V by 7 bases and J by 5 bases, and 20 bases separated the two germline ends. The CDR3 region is CASISPRVISYGYTF. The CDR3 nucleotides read TGTGCCAGCATATCTCCCCGGGTCATATCTTATGGCTACACCTTC.

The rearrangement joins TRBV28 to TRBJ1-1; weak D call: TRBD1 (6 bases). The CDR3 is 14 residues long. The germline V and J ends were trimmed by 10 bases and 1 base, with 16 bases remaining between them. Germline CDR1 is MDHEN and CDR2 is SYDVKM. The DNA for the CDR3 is TGTGCCACCAGGTATCACAGGGAGAACACTGAAGCTTTCTTT. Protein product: CATRYHRENTEAFF. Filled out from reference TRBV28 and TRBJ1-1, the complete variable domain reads DVKVTQSSRYLVKRTGEKVFLECVQDMDHENMFWYRQDPGLGLRLIYFSYDVKMKEKGDIPEGYSVSREKKERFSLILESASTNQTSMYLCATRYHRENTEAFFGQGTRLTVV.

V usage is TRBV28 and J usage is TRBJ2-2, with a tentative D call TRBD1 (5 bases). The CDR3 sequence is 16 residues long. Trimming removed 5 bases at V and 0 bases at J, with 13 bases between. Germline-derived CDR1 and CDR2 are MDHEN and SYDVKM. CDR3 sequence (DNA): TGTGCCAGCAGTCCCACCAGGGTTTCGAACACCGGGGAGCTGTTTTTT. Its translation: CASSPTRVSNTGELFF.

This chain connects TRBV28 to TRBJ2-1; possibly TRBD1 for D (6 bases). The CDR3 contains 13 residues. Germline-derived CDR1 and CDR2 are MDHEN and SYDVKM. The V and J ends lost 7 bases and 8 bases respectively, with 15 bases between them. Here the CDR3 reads CASTQGLRDEQFF. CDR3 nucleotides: TGTGCCAGCACACAGGGTTTACGGGATGAGCAGTTCTTC.

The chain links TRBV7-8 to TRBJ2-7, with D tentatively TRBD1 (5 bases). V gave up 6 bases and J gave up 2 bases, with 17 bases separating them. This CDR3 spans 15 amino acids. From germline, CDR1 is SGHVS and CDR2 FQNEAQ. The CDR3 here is CASRGRGQDPYEQYF. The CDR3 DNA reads TGTGCCAGCAGGGGGCGTGGGCAGGACCCCTACGAGCAGTACTTC.

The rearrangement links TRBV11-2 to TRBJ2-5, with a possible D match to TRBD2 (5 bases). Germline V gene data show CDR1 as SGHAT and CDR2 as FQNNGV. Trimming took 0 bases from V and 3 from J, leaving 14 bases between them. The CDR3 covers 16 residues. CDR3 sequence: CASSLEALLGEETQYF. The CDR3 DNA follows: TGTGCCAGCAGCTTAGAGGCCCTACTAGGTGAAGAGACCCAGTACTTC.

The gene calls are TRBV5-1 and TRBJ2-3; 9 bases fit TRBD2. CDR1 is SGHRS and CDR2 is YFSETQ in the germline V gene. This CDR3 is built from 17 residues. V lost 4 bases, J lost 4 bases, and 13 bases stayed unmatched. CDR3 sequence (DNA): TGCGCCAGCAGCCCTCTTCCCGGGACTAGCATTTCAGATACGCAGTATTTT. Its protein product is CASSPLPGTSISDTQYF.

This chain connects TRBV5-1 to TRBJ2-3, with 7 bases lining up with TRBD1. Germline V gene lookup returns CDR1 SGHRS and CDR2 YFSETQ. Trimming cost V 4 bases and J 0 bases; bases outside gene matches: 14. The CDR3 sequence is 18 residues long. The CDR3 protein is CASSALAPGQTSTDTQYF. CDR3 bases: TGCGCCAGCAGCGCCCTCGCCCCGGGACAGACTAGCACAGATACGCAGTATTTT.

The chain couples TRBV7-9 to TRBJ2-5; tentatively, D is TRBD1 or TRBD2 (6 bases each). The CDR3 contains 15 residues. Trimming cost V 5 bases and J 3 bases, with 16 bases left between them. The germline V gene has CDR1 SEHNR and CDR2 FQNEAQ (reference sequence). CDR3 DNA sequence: TGTGCCAGCAGCCCGCGATGGGGGGCGGAAGAGACCCAGTACTTC. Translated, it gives CASSPRWGAEETQYF.

The CDR3 nucleotides are TGTGCCAGCAGCCCCCCCAAACTGGCAGTCCAAGAGACCCAGTACTTC. This codes for CASSPPKLAVQETQYF. The chain is built from TRBV7-9 and TRBJ2-5; D remains ambiguous. The CDR3 has 16 residues. Germline CDR1 SEHNR, CDR2 FQNEAQ (reference sequence). V was trimmed by 5 bases and J by 1 base, leaving 17 bases between them.

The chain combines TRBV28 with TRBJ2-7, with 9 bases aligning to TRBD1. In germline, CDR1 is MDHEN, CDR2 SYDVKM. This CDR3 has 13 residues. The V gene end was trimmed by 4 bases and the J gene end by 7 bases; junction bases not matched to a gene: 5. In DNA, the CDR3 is TGTGCCAGCAGTTCCGGGACAGGGCGGGAGCAGTACTTC. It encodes CASSSGTGREQYF. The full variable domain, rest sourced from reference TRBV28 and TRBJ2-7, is DVKVTQSSRYLVKRTGEKVFLECVQDMDHENMFWYRQDPGLGLRLIYFSYDVKMKEKGDIPEGYSVSREKKERFSLILESASTNQTSMYLCASSSGTGREQYFGPGTRLTVT.

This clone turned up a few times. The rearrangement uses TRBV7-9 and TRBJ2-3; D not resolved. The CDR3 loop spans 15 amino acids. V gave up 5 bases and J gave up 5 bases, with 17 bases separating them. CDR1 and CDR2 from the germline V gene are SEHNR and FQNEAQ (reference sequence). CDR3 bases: TGTGCCAGCAGCCCTCCCCCGATTTGGGGAGATACGCAGTATTTT. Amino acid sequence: CASSPPPIWGDTQYF.

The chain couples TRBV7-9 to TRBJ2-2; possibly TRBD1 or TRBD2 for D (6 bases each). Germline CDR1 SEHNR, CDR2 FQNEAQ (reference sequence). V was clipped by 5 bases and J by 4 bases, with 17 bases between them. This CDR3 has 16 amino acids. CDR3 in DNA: TGTGCCAGCAGCCCCGCGGAGGGGGTGAGCACCGGGGAGCTGTTTTTT. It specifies CASSPAEGVSTGELFF.

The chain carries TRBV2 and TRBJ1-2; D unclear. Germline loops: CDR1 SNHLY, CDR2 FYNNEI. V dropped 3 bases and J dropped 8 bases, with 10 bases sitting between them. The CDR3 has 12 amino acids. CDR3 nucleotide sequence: TGTGCCAGCAGTGAGGGTTTAGGCGGCTACACCTTC. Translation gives CASSEGLGGYTF.

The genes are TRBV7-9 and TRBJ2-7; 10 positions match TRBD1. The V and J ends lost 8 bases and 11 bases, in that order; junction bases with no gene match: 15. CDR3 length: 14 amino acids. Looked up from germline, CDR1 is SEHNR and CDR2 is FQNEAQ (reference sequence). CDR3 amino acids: CASSVPGQGSSKYF. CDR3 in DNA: TGTGCCAGCTCAGTACCGGGACAGGGGAGTTCTAAGTACTTC.

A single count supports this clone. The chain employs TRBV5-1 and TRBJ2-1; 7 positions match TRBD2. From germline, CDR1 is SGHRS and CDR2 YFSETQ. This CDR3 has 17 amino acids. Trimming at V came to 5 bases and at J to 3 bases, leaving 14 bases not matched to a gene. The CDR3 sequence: CASRSREGGGNYNEQFF. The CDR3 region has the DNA TGCGCCAGCAGATCTAGGGAGGGAGGCGGGAACTACAATGAGCAGTTCTTC.

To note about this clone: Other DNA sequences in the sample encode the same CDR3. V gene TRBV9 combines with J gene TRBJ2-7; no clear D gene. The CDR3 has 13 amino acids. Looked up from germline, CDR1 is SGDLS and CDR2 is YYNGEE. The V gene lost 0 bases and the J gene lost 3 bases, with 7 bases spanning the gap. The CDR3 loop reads CASSVVSGYEQYF. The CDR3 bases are TGTGCCAGCAGCGTAGTATCGGGCTACGAGCAGTACTTC.